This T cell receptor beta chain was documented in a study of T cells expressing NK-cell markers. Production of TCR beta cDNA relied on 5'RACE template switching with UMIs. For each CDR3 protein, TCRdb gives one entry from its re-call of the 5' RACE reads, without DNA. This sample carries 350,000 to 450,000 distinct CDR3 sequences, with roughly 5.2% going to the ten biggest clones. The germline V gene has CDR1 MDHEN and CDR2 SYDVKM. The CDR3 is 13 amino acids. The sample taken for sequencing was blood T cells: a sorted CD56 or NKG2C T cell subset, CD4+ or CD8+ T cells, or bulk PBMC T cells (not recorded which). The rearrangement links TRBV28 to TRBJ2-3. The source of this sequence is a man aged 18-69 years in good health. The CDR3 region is CASTLGLGDTQYF.